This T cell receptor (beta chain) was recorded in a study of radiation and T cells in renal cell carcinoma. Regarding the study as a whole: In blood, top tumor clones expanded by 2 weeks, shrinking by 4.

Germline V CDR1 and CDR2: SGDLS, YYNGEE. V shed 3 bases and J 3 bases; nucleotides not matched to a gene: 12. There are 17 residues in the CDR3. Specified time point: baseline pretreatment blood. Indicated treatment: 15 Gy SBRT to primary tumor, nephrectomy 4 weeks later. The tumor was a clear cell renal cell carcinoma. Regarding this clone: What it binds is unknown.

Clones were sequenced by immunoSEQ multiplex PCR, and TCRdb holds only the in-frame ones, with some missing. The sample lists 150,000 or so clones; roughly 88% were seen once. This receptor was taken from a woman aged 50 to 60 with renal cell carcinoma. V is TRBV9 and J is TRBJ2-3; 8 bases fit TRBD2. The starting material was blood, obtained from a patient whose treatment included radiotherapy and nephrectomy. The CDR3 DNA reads TGTGCCAGCAGCGCTAAGAGGAACACGGGGGGGACAGATACGCAGTATTTT. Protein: CASSAKRNTGGTDTQYF.